This T cell receptor (beta chain) was retrieved from a study of blood T cell repertoires in COVID-19. The overall study: Some COVID-19 samples were acute and others convalescent; all came from the United States, Italy and Spain. Nucleic acid was either cDNA or gDNA, and it came from T cells, B-cell-depleted T cells, or PBMCs.

As originally analysed: Reference gene primer amplification gave nucleated cell count estimates. TCRdb's copy holds only in-frame clones and misses some; the assay was immunoSEQ multiplex PCR. V and J calls plus clone size are reproduced from that table; the DNA served to infer D and trimming. The table has roughly 80,000 clones, about four fifths seen once. V dropped 0 bases and J dropped 4; count of bases not matched to a gene: 4. This CDR3 contains 15 residues. Germline CDR1 is SGHRS and CDR2 is YFSETQ. This clonotype originated in a human donor in a cohort sampled during active COVID-19. The sequenced material came from peripheral blood. The chain recombines TRBV5-1 with TRBJ2-1; 7 nucleotides match TRBD1. The CDR3 here is CASSLAGQMYNEQFF. CDR3 nucleotides: TGCGCCAGCAGCTTGGCGGGACAGATGTACAATGAGCAGTTCTTC.